The 18 T cell receptor beta chains reported below all come from one sample, sequenced in a study of T cell changes during pregnancy in multiple sclerosis. Sequencing was performed with immunoSEQ multiplex PCR; in TCRdb, only in-frame clones are kept and a portion is missing. The sample contains around 56,000 clones, about 93% of which appear only once. The starting material was peripheral blood, obtained in the third trimester of pregnancy. The receptors were gathered from a female donor in good health, enrolled as a control in a pregnancy study.

The chain has TRBV5-6 and TRBJ2-7; 8 bases are a match to TRBD2. CDR1 is SGHDT and CDR2 is YYEEEE in the germline V gene. The CDR3 loop spans 17 amino acids. Losses at the gene ends were 2 bases for V and 3 bases for J; bases not matched to a gene: 13. The CDR3 DNA sequence: TGTGCCAGCAGCTTTCGGTCAAAACTAGCGGACGTCTACGAGCAGTACTTC. Its translation: CASSFRSKLADVYEQYF.

The rearrangement uses TRBV7-2 and TRBJ1-1; D gene unclear. The CDR3 contains 13 residues. With 4 bases removed from V and 5 bases from J, the gap between germline ends came to 11 bases. CDR1 is SGHTA and CDR2 is FQGNSA in the germline V gene. The CDR3 sequence is CASSSHPGTEAFF. DNA of the CDR3: TGTGCCAGCAGCTCTCACCCGGGGACTGAAGCTTTCTTT.

The rearrangement links TRBV19 to TRBJ1-3, with 11 bases lining up with TRBD1. Germline V gene sequence: CDR1 LNHDA, CDR2 SQIVND (reference sequence). V lost 2 bases, J lost 8 bases, and 5 bases stayed unmatched. The CDR3 is 15 amino acids. CDR3 DNA sequence: TGTGCCAGTAGTATACCCGGACAGGGGGCATACACCATATATTTT. Residues: CASSIPGQGAYTIYF.

This clone was counted a single time. The rearrangement uses TRBV9 and TRBJ2-1, with 7 bases fitting TRBD2. CDR1 and CDR2 (germline): SGDLS, YYNGEE. Unmatched junction bases numbered 3, after V lost 0 bases and J lost 3 bases. The length of the CDR3 is 15 residues. As DNA, the CDR3 is TGTGCCAGCAGCGTAGGGGGGGGTAACTACAATGAGCAGTTCTTC. It encodes CASSVGGGNYNEQFF. Full variable domain (remainder filled in from reference TRBV9 and TRBJ2-1): DSGVTQTPKHLITATGQRVTLRCSPRSGDLSVYWYQQSLDQGLQFLIQYYNGEERAKGNILERFSAQQFPDLHSELNLSSLELGDSALYFCASSVGGGNYNEQFFGPGTRLTVL.

In its sample, this clone was seen once. J is TRBJ2-1 and V is TRBV11-3, with 10 bases lining up with TRBD2. The V gene end was trimmed by 4 bases and the J gene end by 4 bases; junction bases not matched to a gene: 4. Germline assignment: CDR1 SGHNT and CDR2 YENEEA. The CDR3 is 15 residues long. CDR3 region: CASSYGLAVYNEQFF. CDR3 bases: TGTGCCAGCAGCTATGGACTAGCGGTTTACAATGAGCAGTTCTTC.

The chain is built from TRBV29-1 and TRBJ1-2, with 11 bases identical to TRBD1. Germline CDR1 SQVTM, CDR2 ANQGSEA. V was clipped by 5 bases and J by 4 bases; unmatched bases: 9. The CDR3 length is 15 residues. The CDR3 nucleotides are TGCAGCGTTTCGGTGGGACAGGGGGTACCCTATGGCTACACCTTC. Amino acids: CSVSVGQGVPYGYTF.

CDR3 residues: CASSSKRDPGGHEQFF. DNA for the CDR3: TGTGCCAGCAGCTCTAAACGGGACCCCGGGGGGCATGAGCAGTTCTTC. The chain has TRBV13 and TRBJ2-1; perhaps TRBD2 as D (7 bases). CDR1 and CDR2 (germline): PRHDT, FYEKMQ (reference sequence). V shed 4 bases and J shed 8 bases, with 21 bases lying between them. This CDR3 region has 16 residues.

This clone was seen a single time. The J gene is TRBJ2-7, the V gene TRBV6-1, with 7 nucleotides matching TRBD2. After removal of 2 bases from V and 4 bases from J, the junction contained 5 bases not matched to a gene. Looked up from germline, CDR1 is MNHNS and CDR2 is SASEGT. The CDR3 contains 14 residues. The CDR3, as DNA: TGTGCCAGCAGTGAAAGGGAGGGGCGATACGAGCAGTACTTC. Translated, it gives CASSEREGRYEQYF.

This clone was seen just once. The chain joins TRBV10-3 to TRBJ2-2; TRBD2 might be the D (5 bases). The CDR3 extends over 13 amino acids. Per germline, CDR1 ENHRY and CDR2 SYGVKD. Trimming left V 8 bases short and J 1 base short, with 8 bases between. The CDR3 spells CAIDEGNTGELFF. The CDR3 DNA is TGTGCCATCGACGAGGGGAACACCGGGGAGCTGTTTTTT.

The chain employs TRBV29-1 and TRBJ2-4; the match to TRBD1 covers 7 bases. This CDR3 contains 16 residues. Germline V gene sequence: CDR1 SQVTM, CDR2 ANQGSEA. Trimming cost V 4 bases and J 2 bases; bases outside gene matches: 11. This chain's CDR3 is CSVVWARQGPKNIQYF. The CDR3 DNA reads as TGCAGCGTTGTGTGGGCTCGACAGGGCCCCAAAAACATTCAGTACTTC.

The rearrangement uses TRBV29-1 and TRBJ1-2; D is unresolved. This CDR3 is built from 11 residues. Germline CDR1 and CDR2: SQVTM and ANQGSEA. This CDR3 reads CSAAFAGGYTF. CDR3 DNA sequence: TGCAGTGCAGCATTCGCGGGAGGCTACACCTTC.

Worth noting for this clone: A junction end diverges from the germline sequence, so it may reflect a read error. The J gene is TRBJ2-1, the V gene TRBV28; weak D call: TRBD2 (7 bases). CDR3 length: 12 residues. Germline V gene data show CDR1 as MDHEN and CDR2 as SYDVKM. The CDR3 region is CASSLNGGEGVF. The CDR3 coding sequence is TGTGCCAGCAGTTTAAACGGCGGGGAGGGGGTCTTC. Looking up the rest from reference TRBV28 and TRBJ2-1 gives the full variable domain: DVKVTQSSRYLVKRTGEKVFLECVQDMDHENMFWYRQDPGLGLRLIYFSYDVKMKEKGDIPEGYSVSREKKERFSLILESASTNQTSMYLCASSLNGGEGVFGPGTRLTVL.

This chain links TRBV7-9 with TRBJ1-1, with D possibly matching TRBD1 (6 bases). The CDR3 length is 13 residues. V gave up 5 bases and J gave up 5 bases, with 12 bases separating them. Germline loops: CDR1 SEHNR, CDR2 FQNEAQ (reference sequence). The CDR3 sequence: CASSLGHATEAFF. DNA of the CDR3: TGTGCCAGCAGCCTGGGACACGCGACTGAAGCTTTCTTT.

V and J are TRBV16 and TRBJ1-1; TRBD1 matches at 9 bases. The ends lost 1 base at V and 4 bases at J; junction bases unmatched: 1. Looked up from germline, CDR1 is KGHSY and CDR2 is FQNENV. The CDR3 loop spans 14 amino acids. The CDR3 sequence is CASSQWDRATEAFF. In DNA form, the CDR3 reads TGTGCCAGCAGCCAATGGGACAGGGCCACTGAAGCTTTCTTT.

The rearrangement joins TRBV4-2 to TRBJ1-3, with a tentative D call TRBD1 (5 bases). This CDR3 has 16 amino acids. The V and J ends lost 3 bases and 0 bases respectively, with 12 bases between them. CDR1 and CDR2 from the germline V gene are LGHNA and YNFKEQ. CDR3 DNA: TGTGCCAGCAGCCACATCACAGGAGACTCTGGAAACACCATATATTTT. Translated: CASSHITGDSGNTIYF.

The gene calls are TRBV11-2 and TRBJ2-7, with 9 bases that match TRBD1. V shed 5 bases, J shed 6 bases, and the junction held 8 bases outside the gene matches. The germline V gene has CDR1 SGHAT and CDR2 FQNNGV. The CDR3 contains 14 residues. The CDR3 DNA reads TGTGCCAGCAGCAGGGGACAGGGTAGCTCCGAGCAGTACTTC. This codes for CASSRGQGSSEQYF.

The chain has TRBV29-1 and TRBJ2-1, with 7 bases fitting TRBD2. The V and J ends lost 7 bases and 4 bases, in that order; junction bases with no gene match: 1. This CDR3 has 11 amino acids. Germline V gene data show CDR1 as SQVTM and CDR2 as ANQGSEA. The CDR3 DNA follows: TGCAGCGGGGGGGGATACAATGAGCAGTTCTTC. Amino acid sequence: CSGGGYNEQFF.

This clone has only one observation. The chain joins TRBV7-8 to TRBJ2-3, with 7 bases lining up with TRBD2. The CDR3 spans 17 residues. The germline V gene has CDR1 SGHVS and CDR2 FQNEAQ. The J segment lost 3 bases and the V segment lost 4 bases, leaving 13 bases of the junction unmatched. Written as DNA, the CDR3 is TGTGCCAGCAGCTCGAGCCGGACTAGACAAGTTACAGATACGCAGTATTTT. As protein: CASSSSRTRQVTDTQYF.